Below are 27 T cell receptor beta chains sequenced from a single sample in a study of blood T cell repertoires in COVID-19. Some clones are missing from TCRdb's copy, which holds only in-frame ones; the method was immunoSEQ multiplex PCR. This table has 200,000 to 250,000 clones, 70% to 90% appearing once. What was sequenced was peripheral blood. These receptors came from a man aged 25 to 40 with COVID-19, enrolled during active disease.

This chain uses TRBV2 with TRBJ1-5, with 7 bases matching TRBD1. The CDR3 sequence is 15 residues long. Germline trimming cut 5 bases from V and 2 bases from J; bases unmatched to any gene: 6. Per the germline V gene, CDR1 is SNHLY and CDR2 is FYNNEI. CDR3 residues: CASSLGGAGNQPQHF. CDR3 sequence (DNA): TGTGCCAGCAGTTTAGGGGGCGCGGGCAATCAGCCCCAGCATTTT.

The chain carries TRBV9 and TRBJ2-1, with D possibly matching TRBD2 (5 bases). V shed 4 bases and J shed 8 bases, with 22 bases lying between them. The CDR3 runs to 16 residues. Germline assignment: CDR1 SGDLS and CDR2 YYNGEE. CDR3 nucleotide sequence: TGTGCCAGCAGCCCAGTACTAGGTCGGGTATTACATGAGCAGTTCTTC. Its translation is CASSPVLGRVLHEQFF.

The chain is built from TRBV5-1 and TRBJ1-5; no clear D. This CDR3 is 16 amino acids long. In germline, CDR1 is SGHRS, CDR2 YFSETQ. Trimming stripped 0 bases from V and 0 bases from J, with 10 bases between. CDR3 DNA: TGCGCCAGCAGCTTGGGGCCTTACGTTAGCAATCAGCCCCAGCATTTT. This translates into CASSLGPYVSNQPQHF. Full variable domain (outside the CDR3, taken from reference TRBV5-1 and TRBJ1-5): KAGVTQTPRYLIKTRGQQVTLSCSPISGHRSVSWYQQTPGQGLQFLFEYFSETQRNKGNFPGRFSGRQFSNSRSEMNVSTLELGDSALYLCASSLGPYVSNQPQHFGDGTRLSIL.

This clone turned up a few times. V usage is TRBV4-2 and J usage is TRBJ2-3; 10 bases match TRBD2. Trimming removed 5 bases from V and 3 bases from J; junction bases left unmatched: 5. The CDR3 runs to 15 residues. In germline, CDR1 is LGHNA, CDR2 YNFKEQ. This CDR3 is CASSSSGGDTDTQYF. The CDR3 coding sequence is TGTGCCAGCAGCAGCAGCGGGGGGGATACAGATACGCAGTATTTT.

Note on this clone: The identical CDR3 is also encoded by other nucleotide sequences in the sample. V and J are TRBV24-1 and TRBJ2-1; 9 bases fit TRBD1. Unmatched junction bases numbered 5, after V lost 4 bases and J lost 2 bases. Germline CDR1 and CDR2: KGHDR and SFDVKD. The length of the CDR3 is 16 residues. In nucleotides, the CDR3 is TGTGCCACCAGTGACCTGGGACAGGGAACCTACAATGAGCAGTTCTTC. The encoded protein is CATSDLGQGTYNEQFF.

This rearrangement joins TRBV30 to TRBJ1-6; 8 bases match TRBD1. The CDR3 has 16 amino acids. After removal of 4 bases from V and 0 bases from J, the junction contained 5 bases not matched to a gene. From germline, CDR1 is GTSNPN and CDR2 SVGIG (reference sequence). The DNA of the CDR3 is TGTGCCTGGACCACAGGGGGGAGCTCCTATAATTCACCCCTCCACTTT. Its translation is CAWTTGGSSYNSPLHF.

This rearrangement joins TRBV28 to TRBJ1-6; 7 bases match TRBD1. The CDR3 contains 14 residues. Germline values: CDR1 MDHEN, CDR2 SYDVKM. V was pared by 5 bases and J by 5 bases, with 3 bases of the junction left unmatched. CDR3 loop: CASSADRDNSPLHF. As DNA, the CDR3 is TGTGCCAGCAGTGCCGACAGGGATAATTCACCCCTCCACTTT.

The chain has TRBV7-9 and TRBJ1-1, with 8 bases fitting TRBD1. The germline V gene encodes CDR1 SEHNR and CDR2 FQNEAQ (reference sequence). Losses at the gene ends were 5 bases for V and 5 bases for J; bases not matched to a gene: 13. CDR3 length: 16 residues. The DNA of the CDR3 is TGTGCCAGCAGCGCGAAACTCAACACAGGGGGGACTGAAGCTTTCTTT. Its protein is CASSAKLNTGGTEAFF.

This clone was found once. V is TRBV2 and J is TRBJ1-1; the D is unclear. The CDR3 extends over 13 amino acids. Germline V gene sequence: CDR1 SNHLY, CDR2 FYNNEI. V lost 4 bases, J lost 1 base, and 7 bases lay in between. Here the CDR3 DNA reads TGTGCCAGCAGTGTGTTAGAGAACACTGAAGCTTTCTTT. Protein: CASSVLENTEAFF.

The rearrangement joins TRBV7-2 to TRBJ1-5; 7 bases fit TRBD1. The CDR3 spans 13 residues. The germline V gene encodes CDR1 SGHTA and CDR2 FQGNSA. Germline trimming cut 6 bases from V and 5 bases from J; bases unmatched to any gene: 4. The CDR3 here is CASSPGGYQPQHF. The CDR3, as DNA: TGTGCCAGCAGTCCAGGGGGGTATCAGCCCCAGCATTTT. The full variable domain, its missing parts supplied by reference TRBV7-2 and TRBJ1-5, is GAGVSQSPSNKVTEKGKDVELRCDPISGHTALYWYRQSLGQGLEFLIYFQGNSAPDKSGLPSDRFSAERTGGSVSTLTIQRTQQEDSAVYLCASSPGGYQPQHFGDGTRLSIL.

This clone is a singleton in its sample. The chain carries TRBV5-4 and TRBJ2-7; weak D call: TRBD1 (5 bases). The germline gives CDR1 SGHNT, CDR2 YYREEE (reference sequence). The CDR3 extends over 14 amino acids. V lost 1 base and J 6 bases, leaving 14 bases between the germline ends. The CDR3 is CASSLSPTGGEQYF. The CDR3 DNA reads TGTGCCAGCAGCTTGTCGCCTACAGGCGGCGAGCAGTACTTC. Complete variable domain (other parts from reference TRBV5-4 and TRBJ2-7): ETGVTQSPTHLIKTRGQQVTLRCSSQSGHNTVSWYQQALGQGPQFIFQYYREEENGRGNFPPRFSGLQFPNYSSELNVNALELDDSALYLCASSLSPTGGEQYFGPGTRLTVT.

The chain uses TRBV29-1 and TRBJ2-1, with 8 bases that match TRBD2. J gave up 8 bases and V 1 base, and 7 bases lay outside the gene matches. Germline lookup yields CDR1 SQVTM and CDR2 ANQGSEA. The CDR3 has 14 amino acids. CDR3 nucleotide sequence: TGCAGCGTTGAAGCAAGCGGGAGTGGAGATGAGCAGTTCTTC. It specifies CSVEASGSGDEQFF.

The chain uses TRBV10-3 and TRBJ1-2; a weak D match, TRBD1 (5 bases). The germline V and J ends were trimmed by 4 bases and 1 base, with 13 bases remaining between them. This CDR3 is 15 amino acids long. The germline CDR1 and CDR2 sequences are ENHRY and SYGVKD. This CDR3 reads CAISVGVGGNYGYTF. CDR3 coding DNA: TGTGCCATCAGTGTAGGGGTCGGGGGTAACTATGGCTACACCTTC.

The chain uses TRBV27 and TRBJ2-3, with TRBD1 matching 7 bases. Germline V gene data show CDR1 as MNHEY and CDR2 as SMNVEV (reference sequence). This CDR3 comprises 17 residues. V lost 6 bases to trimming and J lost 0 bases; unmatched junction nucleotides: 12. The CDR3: CASRYRAPGQSTDTQYF. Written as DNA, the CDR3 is TGTGCCAGCAGGTATCGAGCTCCGGGACAGAGCACAGATACGCAGTATTTT.

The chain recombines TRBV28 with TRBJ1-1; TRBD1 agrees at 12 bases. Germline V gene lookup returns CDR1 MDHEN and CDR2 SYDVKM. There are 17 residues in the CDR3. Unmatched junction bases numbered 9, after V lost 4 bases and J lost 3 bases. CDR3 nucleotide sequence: TGTGCCAGCAGTTCCCCGGGACAGGGGGCTGGTTACACTGAAGCTTTCTTT. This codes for CASSSPGQGAGYTEAFF.

CDR3 sequence reads: CASSLSPFLRGGETQYF. CDR3 nucleotide sequence: TGTGCCAGCAGCTTATCCCCTTTTCTGCGCGGGGGGGAGACCCAGTACTTC. The chain couples TRBV11-2 to TRBJ2-5; 8 nucleotides align to TRBD2. CDR3 length: 17 residues. CDR1 and CDR2 from the germline V gene are SGHAT and FQNNGV. V shed 2 bases and J 5 bases; nucleotides not matched to a gene: 13.

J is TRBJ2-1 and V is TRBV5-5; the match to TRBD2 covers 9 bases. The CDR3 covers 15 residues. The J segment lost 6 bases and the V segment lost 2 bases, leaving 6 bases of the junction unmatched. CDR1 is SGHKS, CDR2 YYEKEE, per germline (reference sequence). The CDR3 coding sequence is TGTGCCAGCAGCTTAGGCGGGAGGGATTTCAATGAGCAGTTCTTC. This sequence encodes CASSLGGRDFNEQFF. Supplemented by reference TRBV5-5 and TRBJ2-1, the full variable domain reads DAGVTQSPTHLIKTRGQQVTLRCSPISGHKSVSWYQQVLGQGPQFIFQYYEKEERGRGNFPDRFSARQFPNYSSELNVNALLLGDSALYLCASSLGGRDFNEQFFGPGTRLTVL.

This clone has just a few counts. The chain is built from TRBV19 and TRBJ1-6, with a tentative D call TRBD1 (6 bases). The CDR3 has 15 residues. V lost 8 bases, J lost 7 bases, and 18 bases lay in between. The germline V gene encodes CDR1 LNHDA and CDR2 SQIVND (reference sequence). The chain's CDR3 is CASSPPTGQNSPLHF. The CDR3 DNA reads TGTGCCAGTTCGCCCCCGACAGGCCAAAATTCACCCCTCCACTTT. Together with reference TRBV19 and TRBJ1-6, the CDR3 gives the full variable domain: DGGITQSPKYLFRKEGQNVTLSCEQNLNHDAMYWYRQDPGQGLRLIYYSQIVNDFQKGDIAEGYSVSREKKESFPLTVTSAQKNPTAFYLCASSPPTGQNSPLHFGNGTRLTVT.

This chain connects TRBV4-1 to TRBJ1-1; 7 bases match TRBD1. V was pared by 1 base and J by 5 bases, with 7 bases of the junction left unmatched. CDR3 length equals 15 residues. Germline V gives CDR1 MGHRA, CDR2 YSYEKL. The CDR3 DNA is TGCGCCAGCAGCCAAGTAGGGGGCGTTAGAACTGAAGCTTTCTTT. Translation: CASSQVGGVRTEAFF.

The CDR3 loop reads CASSLSWWTAYEQYF. The DNA for the CDR3 is TGTGCCAGCAGTTTATCGTGGTGGACAGCCTACGAGCAGTACTTC. The chain links TRBV27 to TRBJ2-7; perhaps TRBD1 as D (6 bases). The V gene's germline CDR1 is MNHEY and CDR2 SMNVEV (reference sequence). The length of the CDR3 is 15 residues. Trimming stripped 0 bases from V and 2 bases from J, with 11 bases between.

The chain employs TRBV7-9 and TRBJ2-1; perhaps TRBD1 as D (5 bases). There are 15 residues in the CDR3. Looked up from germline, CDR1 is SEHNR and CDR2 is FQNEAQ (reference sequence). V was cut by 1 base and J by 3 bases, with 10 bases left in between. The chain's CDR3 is CASSLDRHNYNEQFF. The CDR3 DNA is TGTGCCAGCAGCTTAGACAGGCACAACTACAATGAGCAGTTCTTC.

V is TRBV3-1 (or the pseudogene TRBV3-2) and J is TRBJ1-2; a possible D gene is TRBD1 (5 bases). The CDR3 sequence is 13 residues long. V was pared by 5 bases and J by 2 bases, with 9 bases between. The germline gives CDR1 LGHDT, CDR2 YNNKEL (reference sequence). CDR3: CASSTGSNYGYTF. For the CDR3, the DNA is TGTGCCAGCAGCACAGGATCCAACTATGGCTACACCTTC.

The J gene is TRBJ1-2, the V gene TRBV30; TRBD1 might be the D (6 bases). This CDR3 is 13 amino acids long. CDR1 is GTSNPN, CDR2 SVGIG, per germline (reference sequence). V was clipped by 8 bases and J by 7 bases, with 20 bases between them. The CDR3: CAVLQQGFRGYTF. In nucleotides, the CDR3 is TGTGCCGTATTACAACAGGGTTTTCGTGGCTACACCTTC. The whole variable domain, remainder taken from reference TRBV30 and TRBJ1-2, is SQTIHQWPATLVQPVGSPLSLECTVEGTSNPNLYWYRQAAGRGLQLLFYSVGIGQISSEVPQNLSASRPQDRQFILSSKKLLLSDSGFYLCAVLQQGFRGYTFGSGTRLTVV.

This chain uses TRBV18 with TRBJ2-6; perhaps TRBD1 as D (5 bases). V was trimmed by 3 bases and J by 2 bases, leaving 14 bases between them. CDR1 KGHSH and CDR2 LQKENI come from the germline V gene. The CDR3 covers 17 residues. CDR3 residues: CASSPLLQAAGANVLTF. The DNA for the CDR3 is TGTGCCAGCTCACCGCTACTACAGGCTGCTGGGGCCAACGTCCTGACTTTC. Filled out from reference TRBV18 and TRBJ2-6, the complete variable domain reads NAGVMQNPRHLVRRRGQEARLRCSPMKGHSHVYWYRQLPEEGLKFMVYLQKENIIDESGMPKERFSAEFPKEGPSILRIQQVVRGDSAAYFCASSPLLQAAGANVLTFGAGSRLTVL.

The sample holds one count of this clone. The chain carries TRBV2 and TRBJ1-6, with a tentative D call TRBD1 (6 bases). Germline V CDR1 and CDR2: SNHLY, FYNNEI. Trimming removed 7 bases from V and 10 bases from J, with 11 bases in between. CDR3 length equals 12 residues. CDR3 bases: TGTGCCAGCAACCCAGGGGTCTCACCCCTCCACTTT. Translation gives CASNPGVSPLHF.

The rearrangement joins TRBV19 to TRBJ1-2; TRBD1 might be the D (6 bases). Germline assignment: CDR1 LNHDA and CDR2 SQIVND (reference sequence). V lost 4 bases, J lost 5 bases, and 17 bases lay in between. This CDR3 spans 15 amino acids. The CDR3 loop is CASSRQAQGEYGYTF. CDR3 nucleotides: TGTGCCAGTAGTAGACAGGCCCAGGGAGAGTATGGCTACACCTTC.

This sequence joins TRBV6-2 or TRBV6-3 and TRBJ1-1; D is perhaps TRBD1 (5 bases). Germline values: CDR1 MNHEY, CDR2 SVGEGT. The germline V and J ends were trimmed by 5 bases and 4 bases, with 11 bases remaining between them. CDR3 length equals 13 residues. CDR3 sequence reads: CASSRGGATEAFF. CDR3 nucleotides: TGTGCCAGCAGTCGGGGGGGAGCCACTGAAGCTTTCTTT.